Presented here are 11 T cell receptor delta chains from one specimen sequenced in a study of gamma-delta T cells after stem cell transplantation. TCRdb redid clone calling on the RT-PCR reads using CATT. The sample has about 690 delta-chain clones, 6.5% to 7% seen once. Sequencing was performed on gamma-delta T cells. The receptors here all came from a human donor. It is not recorded whose cells these are; they may come from a transplant donor.

This clone turned up a few times. The protein in TCRdb stems from a much larger clone and differs at residue 4 from this DNA's translation, likely a read error; here the protein is translated from the DNA. The V gene is TRDV2, the J gene TRDJ1; TRDD3 matches at 10 bases. The CDR3 has 19 residues. V lost 6 bases, J lost 1 base, and 19 bases stayed unmatched. Germline V gives CDR1 GEAIGNYY, CDR2 EKD. The CDR3 region is CACNDMSTGGLARTDKLIF. CDR3 bases: TGTGCCTGTAACGACATGTCTACTGGGGGATTGGCCCGCACCGATAAACTCATCTTT.

The V and J genes are TRDV3 and TRDJ1, with TRDD3 identical over 8 bases. Germline V CDR1 and CDR2: TVYSNPD, GDNSRS (reference sequence). This CDR3 has 17 residues. The V gene end was trimmed by 5 bases and the J gene end by 0 bases; junction bases not matched to a gene: 17. CDR3 protein: CAHLPPRIGGYTDKLIF. CDR3 coding DNA: TGTGCCCACCTTCCCCCGCGTATTGGGGGATACACCGATAAACTCATCTTT.

Comments on this clone: TCRdb attributes to this sequence the protein of a much larger clone, which differs from the DNA translation at residue 10; a read error is likely, and the protein displayed is translated from the DNA. The chain is built from TRDV1 and TRDJ1, with D possibly matching TRDD3 (9 bases). CDR1 TSWWSYY and CDR2 QGS come from the germline V gene. V was trimmed by 0 bases and J by 0 bases, leaving 32 bases between them. This CDR3 contains 23 residues. In nucleotides, the CDR3 is TGTGCTCTTGGGGAACTTCCTTCCTATCTCAAATCCCTACTGGGGGACCACACCGATAAACTCATCTTT. Its protein product is CALGELPSYLKSLLGDHTDKLIF.

Points on this clone: This is likely an artifact of a read error, given a far larger clone one base away. The same CDR3 arises from other DNA sequences in this sample as well. The gene calls are TRDV1 and TRDJ1, with 8 bases matching TRDD2. Germline loops: CDR1 TSWWSYY, CDR2 QGS. The junction had 26 bases not matched to a gene; V was cut back by 9 bases and J by 11 bases. The CDR3 consists of 17 residues. This CDR3 is CALCDLTSYLGKRGLIF. The CDR3 DNA is TGTGCTCTCTGTGACCTTACTTCCTACTTGGGGAAAAGGGGTCTCATCTTT.

The genes are TRDV3 and TRDJ1, with D uncertain. The germline CDR1 and CDR2 sequences are TVYSNPD and GDNSRS (reference sequence). The CDR3 sequence is 14 residues long. V lost 3 bases to trimming and J lost 7 bases, with 21 bases between them. The DNA of the CDR3 is TGTGCCTTCGTTAACTACGCCGGTACGACTAAACTCATCTTT. Protein product: CAFVNYAGTTKLIF. The whole variable domain, filled in from reference TRDV3 and TRDJ1, reads CDKVTQSSPDQTVASGSEVVLLCTYDTVYSNPDLFWYRIRPDYSFQFVFYGDNSRSEGADFTQGRFSVKHILTQKAFHLVISPVRTEDSATYYCAFVNYAGTTKLIFGKGTRVTVEP.

This clone was observed a handful of times. The protein in TCRdb stems from a much larger clone and differs at residue 2 from this DNA's translation, likely a read error; here the protein is translated from the DNA. The chain uses TRDV2 and TRDJ1; tentative D call: TRDD2 (5 bases). Germline V gives CDR1 GEAIGNYY, CDR2 EKD. CDR3 length: 15 residues. This CDR3 is CSCARPRDFTDKLIF. CDR3 DNA sequence: TGTTCCTGTGCCCGTCCTAGGGACTTCACCGATAAACTCATCTTT.

This clone appeared once. The DNA of the CDR3 is TGTGCTCTTGGCGGGCTGGGGGACACCGATAAACTCATCTTT. As protein: CALGGLGDTDKLIF. The chain links TRDV1 to TRDJ1, with 7 nucleotides matching TRDD3. Germline V gives CDR1 TSWWSYY, CDR2 QGS. The CDR3 consists of 14 residues. The V gene end was trimmed by 6 bases and the J gene end by 0 bases; junction bases not matched to a gene: 4.

This clone is medium-sized. Since a far larger clone is one base different, this is likely a read error. In the same sample, other DNA sequences code for this CDR3. V gene TRDV2 combines with J gene TRDJ1; 12 positions agree with TRDD3. This CDR3 has 24 amino acids. The germline V gene encodes CDR1 GEAIGNYY and CDR2 EKD. CDR3 in amino acids: CACDTAYAFTGGYSPPGNTDKLIF. The DNA for the CDR3 is TGTGCCTGCGACACCGCTTACGCCTTTACTGGGGGATACAGCCCGCCGGGAAACACCGATAAACTCATCTTT.

Judged by abundance, this clone is medium-sized (0.01 to 0.1%). A much larger clone differs by one base, so this may be a read error. This chain connects TRDV2 to TRDJ1, with TRDD3 matching 12 bases. The CDR3 covers 24 residues. Trimming took 0 bases from V and 0 from J; bases not matched to a gene: 25. In germline, CDR1 is GEAIGNYY, CDR2 EKD. CDR3 sequence: CACDTACAFTGGYSPPGNTDKLIF. CDR3 DNA: TGTGCCTGTGACACCGCTTGCGCCTTTACTGGGGGATACAGCCCGCCGGGAAACACCGATAAACTCATCTTT.

This clone was seen a handful of times. TCRdb shows a much larger clone's protein in place of this DNA's translation, and the two differ at residue 16, likely through a read error; the protein shown is translated from the DNA. This chain connects TRDV2 to TRDJ1; 12 bases map to TRDD3. The CDR3 loop spans 18 amino acids. Germline V lookup: CDR1 GEAIGNYY, CDR2 EKD. DNA of the CDR3: TGTGCCTGCAGCAACCAGCATTCCCAACTGGGGGATACCGATAAACCCATCTTT. This encodes CACSNQHSQLGDTDKPIF.

The J gene is TRDJ1, the V gene TRDV2; 9 nucleotides line up with TRDD3. CDR1 and CDR2 (germline): GEAIGNYY, EKD. The V gene end was trimmed by 2 bases and the J gene end by 0 bases; junction bases not matched to a gene: 3. This CDR3 is built from 15 residues. CDR3 bases: TGTGCCTGTGACAAACTGGGGGACCACACCGATAAACTCATCTTT. This translates into CACDKLGDHTDKLIF.